This T cell receptor (beta chain) was identified in a study of T cell changes during pregnancy in multiple sclerosis. Clones were sequenced by immunoSEQ multiplex PCR, and TCRdb holds only the in-frame ones, with some missing. The data contain just under 80,000 clones, over 85% of them singletons. This clone occurred once. Germline V CDR1 and CDR2: MNHEY, SMNVEV (reference sequence). The CDR3 extends over 15 amino acids. After removal of 5 bases from V and 4 bases from J, the junction contained 8 bases not matched to a gene. This sequence was found in a female donor in good health, enrolled as a control in a pregnancy study. The sequencing here drew on peripheral blood, taken in the second trimester of pregnancy. J is TRBJ1-1 and V is TRBV27; 9 bases agree with TRBD1. CDR3 residues: CASSPIQGAGTEAFF. In DNA, the CDR3 is TGTGCCAGCAGTCCCATACAGGGGGCGGGCACTGAAGCTTTCTTT.